This T cell receptor beta chain stems from a study of T-cell reconstitution after alpha-beta-depleted transplantation in children. Notes on the study in general: At day 60, the high TCRbeta diversity found in some patients originated from recipient T cells and thymic progenitors that had survived. Several hundred expanded graft clones reportedly were the source of alpha-beta T cells about two months after transplant. Once a year had passed after transplant, T-cell counts and diversity came mostly from newly produced T cells.

This clonotype has just a few counts. Its antigen is not identified. The TCRbeta library incorporated unique molecular identifiers. TCRdb ran MiXCR on the PCR reads and lists one entry per CDR3 protein. Of a few hundred thousand distinct CDR3 sequences listed, 25% to 30% are singletons. This material consisted of PBMCs, taken before TCRalphabeta/CD19-depleted stem cell transplant. The source of this sequence is a boy under two years old with Wiskott-Aldrich syndrome, due to receive a stem cell transplant.

The CDR3 spells CASSEPGQQETQYF. As DNA, the CDR3 is TGCGCCAGCAGCGAGCCGGGACAGCAAGAGACCCAGTACTTC. This chain joins TRBV5-1 and TRBJ2-5; 7 positions match TRBD1. The CDR3 contains 14 residues. Germline values: CDR1 SGHRS, CDR2 YFSETQ. V lost 4 bases to trimming and J lost 2 bases; unmatched junction nucleotides: 5.